A selection of T cell receptor beta chains follows, all from one sample in a study of blood T cell repertoires in COVID-19. Clones were sequenced by immunoSEQ multiplex PCR, and TCRdb holds only the in-frame ones, with some missing. The sample includes 35,000 to 50,000 clones, approximately 85% of them seen just once. The sample was peripheral blood. Every receptor here comes from a human donor in a cohort sampled during active COVID-19. Both conserved end residues are trimmed from each CDR3.

j_call: TRBJ2-1; v_call: TRBV18; cdr3_aa: ASSPTSGNEVDEQF
j_call: TRBJ1-2; v_call: TRBV6-5; cdr3_aa: AGQTARGHGGYT
j_call: TRBJ2-3; v_call: TRBV24-1; cdr3_aa: ATSETGGADTQY
j_call: TRBJ2-3; v_call: TRBV5-1; cdr3_aa: ASSLRGTGSSTDTQY
j_call: TRBJ1-2; v_call: TRBV19; cdr3_aa: ASSRGLPTLYGYT
j_call: TRBJ1-1; v_call: TRBV9; cdr3_aa: ASSVAPNTEAF
j_call: TRBJ2-7; v_call: TRBV6-6; cdr3_aa: ASSYATGTGYYEQY
j_call: TRBJ2-1; v_call: TRBV29-1; cdr3_aa: SVLLAGGYNEQF
j_call: TRBJ1-1; v_call: TRBV29-1; cdr3_aa: SVVRTGMNTEAF
j_call: TRBJ1-4; v_call: TRBV6-6; cdr3_aa: ASSRQGGATNEKLF
j_call: TRBJ2-7; v_call: TRBV5-1; cdr3_aa: ASTTSGYEQY
j_call: TRBJ2-5; v_call: TRBV7-7; cdr3_aa: ASSSGLAGVETQY
j_call: TRBJ2-3; v_call: TRBV30; cdr3_aa: AWGAGLTPTDTQY
j_call: TRBJ2-5; v_call: TRBV15; cdr3_aa: ATSSKETQY
j_call: TRBJ2-2; v_call: TRBV3-1/TRBV3-2; cdr3_aa: ASSRQLLAKNTGELF
j_call: TRBJ2-5; v_call: TRBV4-2; cdr3_aa: ASSHGQGRETQY
j_call: TRBJ2-5; v_call: TRBV29-1; cdr3_aa: SARITSKETQY
j_call: TRBJ2-2; v_call: TRBV6-5; cdr3_aa: ASQAGGDTGELF
j_call: TRBJ1-6; v_call: TRBV28; cdr3_aa: ASSSGTGNSPLH
j_call: TRBJ1-1; v_call: TRBV5-6; cdr3_aa: ASSLAGQGEAF
j_call: TRBJ1-2; v_call: TRBV6-6; cdr3_aa: ASRPPGQGGYGYT
j_call: TRBJ2-1; v_call: TRBV2; cdr3_aa: ASSLQGSEQF
j_call: TRBJ1-2; v_call: TRBV7-9; cdr3_aa: ASSPSMAAYGYT
j_call: TRBJ2-7; v_call: TRBV7-8; cdr3_aa: ASATGAGPYEQY
j_call: TRBJ1-4; v_call: TRBV6-5; cdr3_aa: ASSPDSEKLF
j_call: TRBJ2-2; v_call: TRBV5-6; cdr3_aa: ASSFVRTGELF
j_call: TRBJ2-1; v_call: TRBV28; cdr3_aa: ASSAPGDWRDEQF
j_call: TRBJ2-3; v_call: TRBV6-6; cdr3_aa: ASSPGRLAGTTDTQY
j_call: TRBJ2-5; v_call: TRBV6-5; cdr3_aa: ASSNGGSGGETQY
j_call: TRBJ2-1; v_call: TRBV11-2; cdr3_aa: ASSPQGANEQF
j_call: TRBJ2-3; v_call: TRBV7-9; cdr3_aa: ASSLGAGASGLTDTQY
j_call: TRBJ1-5; v_call: TRBV7-8; cdr3_aa: ASSLDGTGVQPQH